The 2 T cell receptor beta chains below were found in one sample sequenced in a study of T cell responses to AZD1222 COVID-19 vaccine. Profiling relied on immunoSEQ multiplex PCR, and the TCRdb table lists in-frame clones only, not all of them. The profile covers some 190,000 clones, with 85% to 90% appearing a single time and 6.5% to 8.5% taken by the ten largest. Sequencing used peripheral blood, obtained on day 0 of AZD1222 vaccination. These receptors came from an adult in good health.

The chain joins TRBV9 to TRBJ2-7; maybe TRBD1 (6 bases). Trimming removed 3 bases from V and 6 bases from J, with 19 bases in between. The CDR3 covers 15 residues. Germline lookup yields CDR1 SGDLS and CDR2 YYNGEE. CDR3: CASSADRTPSGEQYF. CDR3 bases: TGTGCCAGCAGCGCCGACAGGACTCCCTCGGGCGAGCAGTACTTC.

The chain combines TRBV9 with TRBJ2-5; D might be TRBD2 (6 bases). This CDR3 has 14 residues. V gave up 0 bases and J gave up 5 bases, with 11 bases separating them. Per germline, CDR1 SGDLS and CDR2 YYNGEE. The CDR3 region is CASSVGGDTETQYF. The CDR3 bases are TGTGCCAGCAGCGTAGGGGGGGATACGGAGACCCAGTACTTC.